The 24 T cell receptor beta chains given below trace back to one sample, sequenced in a study of tumor and adjacent non-tumor tissue in lung cancer. The library came from three nested PCR rounds adapted from ARM-PCR protocols. TCRdb ran MiXCR on the multiplex PCR reads and lists one entry per CDR3 protein. The sample holds roughly 70,000 distinct CDR3 sequences, around 70% seen once. The template was RNA from unsorted bulk tissue. Distant lung tissue was collected more than 3 cm away from the tumor edge. The sample taken for sequencing was distant non-tumor lung tissue. These receptor sequences come from a woman aged 45-59 years with non-small cell lung cancer.

This clonotype came up many times. The CDR3 here is CASSVVQGGNEQFF. The CDR3 DNA sequence: TGTGCCAGCAGTGTTGTACAGGGTGGGAATGAGCAGTTCTTC. The chain recombines TRBV6-1 with TRBJ2-1; D is possibly TRBD1 (6 bases). From germline, CDR1 is MNHNS and CDR2 SASEGT. The V end lost 4 bases, the J end lost 7 bases, and 14 bases lay between the germline ends. The CDR3 covers 14 residues.

This clonotype was seen at least ten times. V gene TRBV5-6 combines with J gene TRBJ2-3; D is unresolved. Trimming removed 0 bases at V and 0 bases at J, with 8 bases between. Looked up from germline, CDR1 is SGHDT and CDR2 is YYEEEE. CDR3 size: 15 residues. CDR3 sequence: CASSLGSASTDTQYF. DNA of the CDR3: TGTGCCAGCAGCTTGGGGTCCGCAAGCACAGATACGCAGTATTTT.

This clonotype was observed a handful of times. A much larger clone is a single base away; this may be a read error. No conserved phenylalanine or tryptophan is present at the end of the CDR3, so a read error is the likely explanation. The V and J genes are TRBV20-1 and TRBJ2-3; TRBD2 aligns across 7 bases. This CDR3 is 15 amino acids long. CDR1 and CDR2 (germline): DFQATT, SNEGSKA (reference sequence). Trimming cost V 3 bases and J 2 bases; bases outside gene matches: 8. The CDR3 bases are TGCAGTGCTAGGGAGGGACTACAGTTCACAGATACGCAGTATTCT. This encodes CSAREGLQFTDTQYS.

The chain uses TRBV6-5 and TRBJ2-1, with D hard to call. Per germline, CDR1 MNHEY and CDR2 SVGAGI. Trimming stripped 4 bases from V and 8 bases from J, with 21 bases between. This CDR3 region has 16 residues. CDR3 nucleotide sequence: TGTGCCAGCAGTTTCTCGGGCGGAGTAAAGATGGATGAGCAGTTCTTC. This sequence encodes CASSFSGGVKMDEQFF.

Comments on this clonotype: Sequence at one end of the junction differs from germline and may be a read error. The chain recombines TRBV11-2 with TRBJ1-3; D gene uncertain. Looked up from germline, CDR1 is SGHAT and CDR2 is FQNNGV. The CDR3 sequence is 15 residues long. CDR3 region: CGSSPRASHGNTKYF. The CDR3 region has the DNA TGTGGCAGCAGCCCCCGAGCCTCTCATGGAAACACCAAATATTTT.

As for this clonotype: A much larger clone lies a single base off, so this may be a read error. The V and J genes are TRBV6-1 and TRBJ2-2, with 8 bases matching TRBD1. CDR1 and CDR2 from the germline V gene are MNHNS and SASEGT. The CDR3 consists of 16 residues. CDR3 nucleotides: TGTACCAGCATGGGTCCCGGGACAGGTTTCACCGGGGAGCTGTTTTTT. Translation: CTSMGPGTGFTGELFF.

The chain has TRBV20-1 and TRBJ1-6, with unresolved D. Germline V gene lookup returns CDR1 DFQATT and CDR2 SNEGSKA (reference sequence). The CDR3 is made up of 15 amino acids. CDR3 sequence reads: CNAPHRMGNNSPLHF. Written as DNA, the CDR3 is TGCAATGCCCCTCACCGGATGGGGAATAATTCACCCCTCCACTTT.

Points on this clonotype: This may come from a read error, since a much larger clone is one base off. The V gene is TRBV6-5, the J gene TRBJ1-2; D is ambiguous. CDR1 MNHEY and CDR2 SVGAGI come from the germline V gene. Trimming removed 5 bases at V and 3 bases at J, with 19 bases between. The CDR3 has 16 amino acids. The CDR3 loop is CASSTGIDPSYYGYTF. In DNA form, the CDR3 reads TGTGCCAGCAGTACCGGGATAGACCCTTCATACTATGGCTACACCTTC.

The J gene is TRBJ2-2, the V gene TRBV7-2; TRBD2 aligns across 11 bases. The CDR3 is made up of 16 amino acids. The J segment lost 2 bases and the V segment lost 3 bases, leaving 2 bases of the junction unmatched. Germline CDR1 SGHTA, CDR2 FQGNSA. DNA for the CDR3: TGTGCCAGCAGCTTTACTAGCGGGGGAAACACCGGGGAGCTGTTTTTT. It specifies CASSFTSGGNTGELFF.

Regarding this clonotype: At one boundary the junction diverges from the germline segment, which might be a read error. V is TRBV14 and J is TRBJ2-7, with D perhaps matching TRBD2 (5 bases). The CDR3 runs 17 residues. CDR1 and CDR2 (germline): SGHDN, FVKESK. The CDR3 sequence is CASRQDHGNENVYEQYF. Here the CDR3 DNA reads TGTGCCAGCAGACAAGATCACGGGAACGAAAATGTTTACGAGCAGTACTTC.

As for this clonotype: The junction and the germline gene differ at one end; a read error may be behind it. V usage is TRBV20-1 and J usage is TRBJ2-3, with a tentative D call TRBD1 (5 bases). In germline, CDR1 is DFQATT, CDR2 SNEGSKA (reference sequence). The CDR3 contains 15 residues. The CDR3 DNA reads TGCAGTGATACCGGACAAACAACTCGCACAGAAACGCAGTATTTT. Translating it yields CSDTGQTTRTETQYF.

With respect to this clonotype: This CDR3 is missing its conserved last phenylalanine or tryptophan, likely due to a read error. The V call is TRBV12-3 or TRBV12-4, the J call TRBJ1-5; D gene ambiguous. This CDR3 is built from 13 residues. CDR3: CVSTLRADQPQHS. The CDR3, as DNA: TGTGTCAGCACTCTCCGTGCGGATCAGCCCCAGCATTCT.

This clonotype was detected a few times. A much larger clone differs by one base, so this may be a read error. V gene TRBV20-1 combines with J gene TRBJ2-3, with D tentatively TRBD2 (5 bases). CDR1 is DFQATT and CDR2 is SNEGSKA in the germline V gene (reference sequence). CDR3 length: 15 residues. Trimming cost V 3 bases and J 3 bases, with 16 bases left between them. The CDR3, as DNA: TGCAGTGCTAGGAGCCCACGGGGTAGGACAGATACGCAGTATTTT. It yields the protein CSARSPRGRTDTQYF.

As to this clonotype: Germline is not matched at one junction end, which may reflect a read error. This chain connects TRBV6-6 to TRBJ2-3; 12 bases fit TRBD2. Germline loops: CDR1 MNHNY, CDR2 SVGAGI (reference sequence). The CDR3 contains 18 residues. The CDR3 DNA sequence: TGTGTCAGCAGTTACTCAGGGCGACTAGCGGGAGACACAGATACGCGGTATTTT. Its translation is CVSSYSGRLAGDTDTRYF.

Comments on this clonotype: This CDR3 is missing its conserved last phenylalanine or tryptophan, likely due to a read error. No DNA is shown, since the ends of the CDR3 on it are uncertain; the CDR3 is the one TCRdb lists. The chain carries TRBV20-1 and TRBJ2-3. Germline CDR1 and CDR2: DFQATT and SNEGSKA (reference sequence). A total of 11 residues make up the CDR3, ends included. The CDR3 is CSATEADTRYL.

As to this clonotype: Given a much more abundant clone one base away, this may be a read error. The chain joins TRBV10-3 to TRBJ1-5, with a weak D call TRBD1 (5 bases). Germline-derived CDR1 and CDR2 are ENHRY and SYGVKD. The CDR3 has 13 amino acids. The CDR3 region is CTTAEGIGQPQHF. The CDR3, as DNA: TGTACCACGGCTGAGGGGATTGGTCAGCCCCAGCATTTT.

As regards this clonotype: Its ends do not fully match the called genes, so a read error is possible. This chain connects TRBV11-1 to TRBJ2-3; D unresolved. This CDR3 spans 14 amino acids. CDR1 SGHAT and CDR2 FQDESV come from the germline V gene (reference sequence). The CDR3 region is CASSLATGTDTRCF. The CDR3, as DNA: TGTGCCAGCAGCTTAGCGACCGGTACAGATACGCGGTGTTTT.

This clonotype came up once. The V gene is TRBV4-2, the J gene TRBJ1-5; TRBD1 is a possible D gene (5 bases). Near its end, the DNA agrees better with TRBJ2-3, so the J call may be wrong. Germline V gives CDR1 LGHNA, CDR2 YNFKEQ. The CDR3 consists of 13 residues. CDR3 nucleotides: TGTGCCAGCAGCCGAGGTAGGGGTCAGCCCCAGTATTTT. Translating it yields CASSRGRGQPQYF.

Of note for this clonotype: Compared with germline, one end of the junction differs, possibly owing to a read error. The chain is built from TRBV29-1 and TRBJ2-2; TRBD2 matches at 10 bases. The germline V gene encodes CDR1 SQVTM and CDR2 ANQGSEA. This CDR3 is built from 14 residues. The CDR3 nucleotides read TGCAGCGGAACTAGCGGGAAGGGCACTGGGGAGCTGTTATTT. Protein sequence: CSGTSGKGTGELLF.

As regards this clonotype: A much larger clone lies a single base off, so this may be a read error. The conserved final phenylalanine or tryptophan is absent from the CDR3, which likely points to a read error. The chain joins TRBV30 to TRBJ1-2, with D possibly TRBD1 on 6 matching bases. Germline lookup yields CDR1 GTSNPN and CDR2 SVGIG (reference sequence). The CDR3 consists of 14 residues. The V end lost 0 bases, the J end lost 8 bases, and 16 bases lay between the germline ends. This chain's CDR3 is CAWSVLVQGAGYTL. CDR3 DNA sequence: TGTGCCTGGAGTGTTTTAGTACAGGGCGCAGGCTACACCTTA.

Notes on this clonotype: Here the CDR3 omits its conserved ending phenylalanine or tryptophan, so a read error is the likely source. The J gene is TRBJ2-7, the V gene TRBV7-8; tentatively, D is TRBD1 (5 bases). The CDR3 runs to 16 residues. Germline V lookup: CDR1 SGHVS, CDR2 FQNEAQ. CDR3 residues: CASNAAARGWLYDQYL. DNA of the CDR3: TGTGCCAGCAACGCGGCGGCTAGGGGTTGGTTATACGATCAGTACTTA.

About this clonotype: This may come from a read error, since a much larger clone is one base off. The CDR3 here is CASSTQGLLAGSFGANVLTF. The CDR3, as DNA: TGTGCCAGCAGCACCCAAGGGCTACTAGCGGGTAGCTTTGGGGCCAACGTCCTGACTTTC. This sequence joins TRBV12-3 or TRBV12-4 and TRBJ2-6; TRBD2 agrees at 9 bases. Trimming cost V 6 bases and J 3 bases; bases outside gene matches: 18. The CDR3 is made up of 20 amino acids.

This clonotype was observed a single time. One junction end does not reproduce the germline sequence, and a read error may be involved. The rearrangement uses TRBV20-1 and TRBJ2-1; D possibly corresponds to TRBD1 (6 bases). The CDR3 is 15 residues long. The V gene's germline CDR1 is DFQATT and CDR2 SNEGSKA (reference sequence). Here the CDR3 reads CSVRAQGTTYIEQFF. CDR3 in DNA: TGCAGTGTTAGGGCGCAGGGGACAACCTACATTGAGCAGTTCTTC.

CDR3 in amino acids: CSVKSNKETQYF. The CDR3 DNA is TGCAGTGTTAAATCGAATAAGGAGACCCAGTACTTC. The chain joins TRBV20-1 to TRBJ2-5, with unresolved D. There are 12 residues in the CDR3. The germline V gene encodes CDR1 DFQATT and CDR2 SNEGSKA (reference sequence). V was trimmed by 7 bases and J by 5 bases, leaving 14 bases between them.